The 29 T cell receptor beta chains in this list originate from one sample, sequenced in a study of PD-1 and CTLA-4 blockade in melanoma. Using immunoSEQ multiplex PCR, the repertoire was profiled, and TCRdb retains in-frame clones only, with some absent. The sample shows about 29,000 clones, about 89% of them seen only once. The sample in question was CD8+ T cells from peripheral blood, obtained before anti-PD-1 treatment. The receptors were gathered from a human donor with melanoma.

V usage is TRBV25-1 and J usage is TRBJ2-7, with 7 bases matching TRBD2. The CDR3 has 14 amino acids. After removal of 1 base from V and 3 bases from J, the junction contained 3 bases not matched to a gene. Germline-derived CDR1 and CDR2 are MGHDK and SYGVNS. The CDR3: CASSELGGSYEQYF. As DNA, the CDR3 is TGTGCCAGCAGTGAATTAGGCGGGAGCTACGAGCAGTACTTC.

DNA of the CDR3: TGTGCCAGCAGCCACATTGGACGGGCTTGGGAGGCAGATACGCAGTATTTT. This codes for CASSHIGRAWEADTQYF. The chain couples TRBV5-4 to TRBJ2-3, with a possible D match to TRBD2 (6 bases). With 4 bases removed from V and 4 bases from J, the gap between germline ends came to 22 bases. Per germline, CDR1 SGHNT and CDR2 YYREEE (reference sequence). This CDR3 is 17 amino acids long.

This clone was detected once. The chain recombines TRBV7-3 with TRBJ2-3; D is possibly TRBD2 (6 bases). Trimming pared 2 bases from V and 3 bases from J, leaving 9 bases between. This CDR3 spans 14 amino acids. Germline V gene sequence: CDR1 SGHTA, CDR2 FQGTGA. CDR3 sequence (DNA): TGTGCCAGCAGCTTAGATGGGGGGACAGATACGCAGTATTTT. Residues: CASSLDGGTDTQYF.

The DNA for the CDR3 is TGCGCCAGCAGCATCGAGGGGACGGACTCCTACGAGCAGTACTTC. Translation: CASSIEGTDSYEQYF. The gene calls are TRBV5-1 and TRBJ2-7; D tentatively reads TRBD1 or TRBD2 (5 bases each). V lost 4 bases to trimming and J lost 0 bases, with 14 bases between them. The CDR3 totals 15 residues. Per germline, CDR1 SGHRS and CDR2 YFSETQ.

CDR3 nucleotide sequence: TGTGCCAGCAGTTACTCGGACGGTCATTTAAACTATGGCTACACCTTC. The encoded protein is CASSYSDGHLNYGYTF. The chain couples TRBV6-5 to TRBJ1-2, with D unclear. This CDR3 comprises 16 residues. Trimming shortened V by 0 bases and J by 2 bases, and 13 bases separated the two germline ends. Germline assignment: CDR1 MNHEY and CDR2 SVGAGI.

The chain carries TRBV5-5 and TRBJ1-6; TRBD1 is a possible D gene (6 bases). Germline V gene data show CDR1 as SGHKS and CDR2 as YYEKEE (reference sequence). The length of the CDR3 is 19 residues. The V end was cut by 3 bases, the J end by 7 bases, with 26 bases between. CDR3 nucleotide sequence: TGTGCCAGCAGCTACGATCTAATATTTGGGGGCGTAAGGAATTCACCCCTCCACTTT. Translation gives CASSYDLIFGGVRNSPLHF.

This chain joins TRBV6-2 or TRBV6-3 and TRBJ1-1; D perhaps matches TRBD1 (6 bases). Germline V gene sequence: CDR1 MNHEY, CDR2 SVGEGT. The ends were cut back, 4 bases at V and 2 bases at J, with 14 bases in the middle. The CDR3 totals 15 residues. The CDR3 DNA sequence: TGTGCCAGCAGTTTTTCCCGGGGGCTAAACACTGAAGCTTTCTTT. Protein sequence: CASSFSRGLNTEAFF.

V gene TRBV2 combines with J gene TRBJ2-1; 16 nucleotides line up with TRBD2. The CDR3 runs to 15 residues. Germline CDR1 is SNHLY and CDR2 is FYNNEI. The trim removed 3 bases at V and 7 bases at J, leaving 0 bases unmatched. The CDR3 DNA follows: TGTGCCAGCAGTGAGGGACTAGCGGGAGGGAATGAGCAGTTCTTC. Translating gives CASSEGLAGGNEQFF.

V gene TRBV9 combines with J gene TRBJ2-5, with D hard to call. V lost 0 bases, J lost 2 bases, and 8 bases lay in between. CDR1 and CDR2 from the germline V gene are SGDLS and YYNGEE. The CDR3 has 14 residues. CDR3 region: CASSVDMFQETQYF. The CDR3 DNA follows: TGTGCCAGCAGCGTAGATATGTTTCAAGAGACCCAGTACTTC.

This chain uses TRBV18 with TRBJ2-2; the D is unclear. The CDR3 runs to 15 residues. Germline assignment: CDR1 KGHSH and CDR2 LQKENI. With 3 bases removed from V and 5 bases from J, the gap between germline ends came to 13 bases. CDR3 nucleotides: TGTGCCAGCTCACCCACTCAGGATGGGACCGGGGAGCTGTTTTTT. It specifies CASSPTQDGTGELFF.

The gene calls are TRBV3-1 (or the pseudogene TRBV3-2) and TRBJ2-2, with D unclear. The CDR3 spans 12 residues. The germline V gene has CDR1 LGHDT and CDR2 YNNKEL (reference sequence). Trimming shortened V by 1 base and J by 5 bases, and 2 bases separated the two germline ends. The CDR3 region has the DNA TGTGCCAGCAGCCAAGGAACCGGGGAGCTGTTTTTT. It encodes CASSQGTGELFF.

On this clone: At the DNA level, this CDR3 is encoded by other sequences in the same sample as well. The chain uses TRBV7-9 and TRBJ1-2; D remains ambiguous. Trimming shortened V by 6 bases and J by 8 bases, and 10 bases separated the two germline ends. Germline loops: CDR1 SEHNR, CDR2 FQNEAQ (reference sequence). This CDR3 spans 11 amino acids. CDR3 DNA: TGTGCCAGCAGTCATAGCGGGGGCTACACCTTC. The encoded protein is CASSHSGGYTF.

This clone was observed once. The chain uses TRBV27 and TRBJ2-7; D might be TRBD1 or TRBD2, each matching 5 bases. V lost 6 bases and J lost 2, with 17 bases in between. The germline CDR1 and CDR2 sequences are MNHEY and SMNVEV (reference sequence). The CDR3 is 15 amino acids. The CDR3 sequence: CASRPGTRLPYEQYF. CDR3 DNA: TGTGCCAGCAGGCCCGGGACGAGGTTGCCCTACGAGCAGTACTTC.

The rearrangement uses TRBV11-2 and TRBJ2-3; 10 positions agree with TRBD2. Germline lookup yields CDR1 SGHAT and CDR2 FQNNGV. V dropped 6 bases and J dropped 2; count of bases not matched to a gene: 11. This CDR3 has 17 residues. CDR3 residues: CASSSLELAGYTDTQYF. CDR3 bases: TGTGCCAGCAGTTCCCTCGAACTAGCGGGGTACACAGATACGCAGTATTTT. The full variable domain, rest sourced from reference TRBV11-2 and TRBJ2-3, is EAGVAQSPRYKIIEKRQSVAFWCNPISGHATLYWYQQILGQGPKLLIQFQNNGVVDDSQLPKDRFSAERLKGVDSTLKIQPAKLEDSAVYLCASSSLELAGYTDTQYFGPGTRLTVL.

V usage is TRBV19 and J usage is TRBJ2-7, with D maybe TRBD1 (6 bases). Germline CDR1 is LNHDA and CDR2 is SQIVND (reference sequence). The ends were cut back, 4 bases at V and 4 bases at J, with 14 bases in the middle. The CDR3 has 14 residues. The CDR3 bases are TGTGCCAGTAGTACTACAGGGAACGGGTACGAGCAGTACTTC. Its protein product is CASSTTGNGYEQYF.

The chain combines TRBV12-3 or TRBV12-4 with TRBJ2-7; no definite D call. The CDR3 runs to 12 residues. The V end lost 1 base, the J end lost 4 bases, and 5 bases lay between the germline ends. CDR3 DNA sequence: TGTGCCAGCAGTTTAGGCGCATACGAGCAGTACTTC. It specifies CASSLGAYEQYF.

This sequence joins TRBV5-6 and TRBJ1-5, with D hard to call. This CDR3 region has 12 residues. V lost 0 bases and J 5 bases, leaving 3 bases between the germline ends. Germline V lookup: CDR1 SGHDT, CDR2 YYEEEE. The CDR3 nucleotides read TGTGCCAGCAGCTTGGGGGATCAGCCCCAGCATTTT. This translates into CASSLGDQPQHF.

The chain employs TRBV27 and TRBJ2-5; D is unresolved. This CDR3 is 14 amino acids long. Germline V gene sequence: CDR1 MNHEY, CDR2 SMNVEV (reference sequence). Deletions cut 6 bases from V and 1 base from J, with 12 bases between. This chain's CDR3 is CASRGLWSQETQYF. Written as DNA, the CDR3 is TGTGCCAGCAGAGGTCTATGGTCCCAAGAGACCCAGTACTTC.

V gene TRBV11-2 combines with J gene TRBJ2-7; no reliable D call. Germline values: CDR1 SGHAT, CDR2 FQNNGV. V lost 0 bases to trimming and J lost 2 bases, with 17 bases between them. This CDR3 comprises 17 residues. The CDR3, as DNA: TGTGCCAGCAGCTTAGATCTCGGCGGTCCTAAAACCTACGAGCAGTACTTC. Amino acid sequence: CASSLDLGGPKTYEQYF.

This clone was seen a handful of times. The rearrangement joins TRBV7-9 to TRBJ2-7; no definite D call. The CDR3 contains 14 residues. Trimming took off 5 bases at V and 0 bases at J, with 11 bases between the two ends. CDR1 SEHNR and CDR2 FQNEAQ come from the germline V gene (reference sequence). The CDR3 here is CASSGRTDSYEQYF. The DNA for the CDR3 is TGTGCCAGCAGCGGGCGGACGGACTCCTACGAGCAGTACTTC.

The rearrangement links TRBV5-1 to TRBJ1-2; possible D gene TRBD1, 5 bases. V lost 7 bases to trimming and J lost 3 bases, with 16 bases between them. Germline V lookup: CDR1 SGHRS, CDR2 YFSETQ. CDR3 size: 14 residues. DNA of the CDR3: TGCGCCAGCTACCGGGACCTTAGTGACTATGGCTACACCTTC. Its translation is CASYRDLSDYGYTF. Using reference TRBV5-1 and TRBJ1-2 for the parts outside the CDR3, the full variable domain is KAGVTQTPRYLIKTRGQQVTLSCSPISGHRSVSWYQQTPGQGLQFLFEYFSETQRNKGNFPGRFSGRQFSNSRSEMNVSTLELGDSALYLCASYRDLSDYGYTFGSGTRLTVV.

The gene calls are TRBV29-1 and TRBJ2-2, with D unclear. The V and J ends lost 3 bases and 7 bases respectively, with 9 bases between them. CDR3 length: 12 residues. The germline V gene encodes CDR1 SQVTM and CDR2 ANQGSEA. CDR3: CSVDLGSGELFF. In nucleotides, the CDR3 is TGCAGCGTTGATCTAGGCAGCGGGGAGCTGTTTTTT.

The chain combines TRBV7-9 with TRBJ2-1, with D hard to call. V was trimmed by 1 base and J by 4 bases, leaving 11 bases between them. CDR1 is SEHNR, CDR2 FQNEAQ, per germline (reference sequence). The CDR3 has 15 residues. CDR3 nucleotide sequence: TGTGCCAGCAGCTTAGTTATCGATAGTTACAATGAGCAGTTCTTC. It specifies CASSLVIDSYNEQFF.

In this sample, this clone turned up once. The CDR3 DNA is TGTGCCAGCAGCCAGGTGGGAAGGGCACAAGAGACCCAGTACTTC. Amino acid sequence: CASSQVGRAQETQYF. J is TRBJ2-5 and V is TRBV14, with D unresolved. Germline V gives CDR1 SGHDN, CDR2 FVKESK. V was pared by 3 bases and J by 2 bases, with 13 bases between. The CDR3 spans 15 residues.

The chain recombines TRBV5-6 with TRBJ1-3; tentative D call: TRBD1 (5 bases). Trimming left V 2 bases short and J 0 bases short, with 12 bases between. Germline V gene data show CDR1 as SGHDT and CDR2 as YYEEEE. CDR3 length: 16 amino acids. As DNA, the CDR3 is TGTGCCAGCAGCTTAGGGGCAGCCCGCTCTGGAAACACCATATATTTT. Amino acids: CASSLGAARSGNTIYF.

V and J are TRBV29-1 and TRBJ1-3; perhaps TRBD1 as D (5 bases). This CDR3 has 11 residues. CDR1 is SQVTM and CDR2 is ANQGSEA in the germline V gene. V dropped 7 bases and J dropped 4 bases, with 8 bases sitting between them. The CDR3 region has the DNA TGCAGCGGAAGGGACGGAAACACCATATATTTT. It yields the protein CSGRDGNTIYF.

The rearrangement links TRBV12-3 or TRBV12-4 to TRBJ2-7; perhaps TRBD2 as D (5 bases). Trimming stripped 7 bases from V and 0 bases from J, with 10 bases between. The CDR3 totals 13 residues. DNA of the CDR3: TGTGCCAGCAAGAGTGGGAGCTCCTACGAGCAGTACTTC. It specifies CASKSGSSYEQYF.

This chain joins TRBV7-2 and TRBJ2-5; D is possibly TRBD1 or TRBD2 (5 bases each). CDR1 and CDR2 from the germline V gene are SGHTA and FQGNSA. The CDR3 has 16 residues. V lost 4 bases, J lost 5 bases, and 20 bases lay in between. The DNA for the CDR3 is TGTGCCAGCAGCTCTTCTTCAGGTCCCGAGGGGGAGACCCAGTACTTC. It yields the protein CASSSSSGPEGETQYF.

The J gene is TRBJ1-1, the V gene TRBV2, with TRBD1 as a possible D gene (5 bases). Germline V gene sequence: CDR1 SNHLY, CDR2 FYNNEI. The CDR3 spans 14 residues. Deletions cut 4 bases from V and 0 bases from J, with 9 bases between. CDR3 coding DNA: TGTGCCAGCAGTGTTAAGGGGTTGAACACTGAAGCTTTCTTT. It translates to CASSVKGLNTEAFF.